Included here is one TCR beta chain sequence, with context. The antigen is unknown. The germline V gene encodes CDR1 SGHTA and CDR2 FQGNSA. This CDR3 has 14 amino acids. Trimming removed 2 bases from V and 0 bases from J, with 5 bases in between. Using immunoSEQ multiplex PCR, the repertoire was profiled, and TCRdb retains in-frame clones only, with some absent. The sample consists of 130,000 to 150,000 clones, 91% of them appearing once. These data come from a study of T cell responses to AZD1222 COVID-19 vaccine. Background on the study: Second-dose groups at about 4 or about 12 weeks were pooled. Study-level points and caveats: Vaccination with two AZD1222 doses was followed by a rise in Spike-specific TCR breadth and depth. Mostly white British, mostly female donors; authors suggested clonal diversity may be underestimated. The number of AZD1222 recipients seropositive at baseline was only five or six.

This TCR derives from an adult in good health. The source material was peripheral blood, sampled on day 0 of AZD1222 vaccination. The rearrangement links TRBV7-2 to TRBJ1-5; D ambiguous. CDR3 bases: TGTGCCAGCAGCTTAATCGGTAGCAATCAGCCCCAGCATTTT. Its protein is CASSLIGSNQPQHF.